One T cell receptor (beta chain) is described in this entry. The antigen remains unidentified. This sample is drawn from a study of blood T cells in healthy people across ages. Whole-study findings and limits: Estimates based on one million T cells were treated as lower bounds.

For the second PCR, which ran for about 6 to 11 cycles, a sample-barcoded 5' primer and a J-beta primer mix were used. Each single sample gave us at least 3 million CDR3-containing paired-end reads. TCRdb passed the 5' RACE reads through MiXCR, listing each CDR3 protein once. This sample carries roughly 730,000 distinct CDR3 sequences, around three fifths of them seen once, and the ten largest clones take roughly 25%. In each sample, at least 6.5 million PBMCs were isolated. The origin of this receptor is a middle-aged man in good health. Sequencing was performed on blood.

The CDR3 sequence is CASSRYRETSGGTDTQYF. CDR3 DNA sequence: TGCGCCAGCAGCCGCTACAGGGAGACTAGCGGGGGCACAGATACGCAGTATTTT. The gene calls are TRBV4-1 and TRBJ2-3; 11 bases are shared with TRBD2. Germline V gives CDR1 MGHRA, CDR2 YSYEKL. Germline trimming cut 4 bases from V and 1 base from J; bases unmatched to any gene: 10. The CDR3 covers 18 residues.